Presented here are 20 T cell receptor beta chains from one specimen sequenced in a study of blood T cell repertoires in COVID-19. Sequenced by immunoSEQ multiplex PCR; TCRdb stores in-frame clones only, minus some. Found here are around 280,000 clones, approximately 83% of them singletons; the top ten hold around 2.1%. The specimen sequenced was peripheral blood. These receptors were taken from a woman aged 30 to 39 who had recovered from COVID-19.

The gene calls are TRBV7-8 and TRBJ2-5; D is ambiguous. The CDR3 covers 14 residues. Germline loops: CDR1 SGHVS, CDR2 FQNEAQ. V lost 5 bases and J lost 1, with 11 bases in between. CDR3 in DNA: TGTGCCAGCAGCGCTTATACCGGCCAAGAGACCCAGTACTTC. Protein: CASSAYTGQETQYF.

The J gene is TRBJ1-6, the V gene TRBV18; a possible D gene is TRBD1 (5 bases). The CDR3 is made up of 15 amino acids. The V end was cut by 3 bases, the J end by 4 bases, with 10 bases between. Germline V gene lookup returns CDR1 KGHSH and CDR2 LQKENI. The CDR3 sequence: CASSPDRQYNSPLHF. CDR3 nucleotides: TGTGCCAGCTCACCGGATCGACAGTATAATTCACCCCTCCACTTT.

Here the CDR3 DNA reads TGTGCCAGCAGCTTGGCCCCCGGGTCCAAGGAGACCCAGTACTTC. Translated, it gives CASSLAPGSKETQYF. The V and J genes are TRBV7-3 and TRBJ2-5, with D uncertain. This CDR3 is 15 amino acids long. The V end lost 3 bases, the J end lost 5 bases, and 16 bases lay between the germline ends. Germline CDR1 and CDR2: SGHTA and FQGTGA. Together with reference TRBV7-3 and TRBJ2-5, the CDR3 gives the full variable domain: GAGVSQTPSNKVTEKGKYVELRCDPISGHTALYWYRQSLGQGPEFLIYFQGTGAADDSGLPNDRFFAVRPEGSVSTLKIQRTERGDSAVYLCASSLAPGSKETQYFGPGTRLLVL.

V gene TRBV27 combines with J gene TRBJ1-3; perhaps TRBD1 as D (6 bases). The CDR3 runs to 14 residues. The germline V gene has CDR1 MNHEY and CDR2 SMNVEV (reference sequence). V lost 6 bases to trimming and J lost 0 bases, with 9 bases between them. The chain's CDR3 is CASRLDSSGNTIYF. The CDR3 DNA is TGTGCCAGCAGATTGGACAGCTCTGGAAACACCATATATTTT.

The V call is TRBV29-1, the J call TRBJ2-5; D possibly corresponds to TRBD1 (5 bases). Germline loops: CDR1 SQVTM, CDR2 ANQGSEA. V gave up 4 bases and J gave up 5 bases, with 17 bases separating them. The CDR3 loop spans 14 amino acids. CDR3 sequence: CSVVGAGYFETQYF. The DNA of the CDR3 is TGCAGCGTTGTAGGCGCAGGGTATTTCGAGACCCAGTACTTC.

This chain links TRBV2 with TRBJ2-4, with D uncertain. V was cut by 4 bases and J by 0 bases, with 4 bases left in between. The CDR3 totals 13 residues. CDR1 and CDR2 (germline): SNHLY, FYNNEI. For the CDR3, the DNA is TGTGCCAGCAGTGCTCTAGCCAAAAACATTCAGTACTTC. Amino acids: CASSALAKNIQYF.

This sequence joins TRBV28 and TRBJ2-7, with 12 bases aligning to TRBD2. CDR1 MDHEN and CDR2 SYDVKM come from the germline V gene. The CDR3 is 15 amino acids. Losses at the gene ends were 7 bases for V and 2 bases for J; bases not matched to a gene: 6. The CDR3 reads CASTSRTSGTYEQYF. The CDR3 DNA reads as TGTGCCAGCACCTCCCGGACTAGCGGGACCTACGAGCAGTACTTC.

This clone was picked up one time. The chain employs TRBV15 and TRBJ2-7; 8 nucleotides align to TRBD1. The germline gives CDR1 LNHNV, CDR2 YYDKDF (reference sequence). The CDR3 consists of 15 residues. Germline trimming cut 1 base from V and 3 bases from J; bases unmatched to any gene: 5. Here the CDR3 reads CATSRAGQGRYEQYF. The CDR3, as DNA: TGTGCCACCAGCAGAGCAGGACAGGGCCGCTACGAGCAGTACTTC.

The rearrangement links TRBV6-2 or TRBV6-3 to TRBJ2-7; D call uncertain. CDR1 is MNHEY and CDR2 is SVGEGT in the germline V gene. V dropped 6 bases and J dropped 2 bases, with 17 bases sitting between them. This CDR3 comprises 15 residues. CDR3 nucleotide sequence: TGTGCCAGCAGCTCATACGGAGCTTCGACCTACGAGCAGTACTTC. This codes for CASSSYGASTYEQYF.

J is TRBJ1-5 and V is TRBV30; no definite D call. The CDR3 totals 12 residues. Germline V gene sequence: CDR1 GTSNPN, CDR2 SVGIG (reference sequence). Deletions cut 0 bases from V and 4 bases from J, with 4 bases between. The CDR3 protein is CAWSVQNQPQHF. Here the CDR3 DNA reads TGTGCCTGGAGTGTACAGAATCAGCCCCAGCATTTT.

The table lists this clone with a count of one. The rearrangement links TRBV10-3 to TRBJ1-1; D is perhaps TRBD1 (6 bases). The ends were cut back, 0 bases at V and 7 bases at J, with 6 bases in the middle. The germline gives CDR1 ENHRY, CDR2 SYGVKD. This CDR3 region has 12 residues. The CDR3 loop reads CAISESRGEAFF. The CDR3 coding sequence is TGTGCCATCAGTGAGTCCAGGGGTGAAGCTTTCTTT.

The V call is TRBV12-3 or TRBV12-4, the J call TRBJ2-1; tentative D call: TRBD2 (7 bases). Trimming removed 5 bases at V and 8 bases at J, with 13 bases between. The CDR3 totals 13 residues. The CDR3, as DNA: TGTGCCAGCAGTGTCGGGGGGCCCGATGAGCAGTTCTTC. As protein: CASSVGGPDEQFF.

Worth noting for this clone: A read error may produce the germline difference seen at one junction end. The chain couples TRBV7-7 to TRBJ2-3; 13 nucleotides agree with TRBD2. Germline V gene lookup returns CDR1 SSHAT and CDR2 FNYEAQ (reference sequence). This CDR3 is built from 16 residues. CDR3 residues: CASSAGLAGATDTQYF. The CDR3 DNA follows: TGTGCTAGCAGCGCCGGACTAGCGGGAGCCACAGATACGCAGTATTTT.

J is TRBJ2-2 and V is TRBV7-6; 12 bases fit TRBD2. V was clipped by 5 bases and J by 5 bases; unmatched bases: 9. Germline-derived CDR1 and CDR2 are SGHVS and FNYEAQ. The CDR3 is 17 amino acids. The CDR3 region is CASSNPGLAGVTGELFF. In nucleotides, the CDR3 is TGTGCCAGCAGCAACCCGGGACTAGCGGGTGTTACCGGGGAGCTGTTTTTT.

This clone was seen once. The gene calls are TRBV11-2 and TRBJ2-7; TRBD2 is a possible D gene (5 bases). The CDR3 length is 13 residues. Germline assignment: CDR1 SGHAT and CDR2 FQNNGV. The V and J ends lost 3 bases and 4 bases respectively, with 10 bases between them. CDR3 loop: CASSFGLLYEQYF. In DNA form, the CDR3 reads TGTGCCAGCAGCTTCGGACTCTTATACGAGCAGTACTTC.

This clone was picked up a small number of times. The chain employs TRBV7-9 and TRBJ1-3; D remains ambiguous. Trimming took 6 bases from V and 0 from J, leaving 21 bases between them. Germline CDR1 SEHNR, CDR2 FQNEAQ (reference sequence). This CDR3 is 18 amino acids long. DNA of the CDR3: TGTGCCAGCAGTCAGGTGGCAGAAATTGGGAGCTCTGGAAACACCATATATTTT. Translation: CASSQVAEIGSSGNTIYF. The variable domain in full, completed from reference TRBV7-9 and TRBJ1-3, reads DTGVSQNPRHKITKRGQNVTFRCDPISEHNRLYWYRQTLGQGPEFLTYFQNEAQLEKSRLLSDRFSAERPKGSFSTLEIQRTEQGDSAMYLCASSQVAEIGSSGNTIYFGEGSWLTVV.

The chain recombines TRBV19 with TRBJ2-1; 10 bases align to TRBD2. J gave up 9 bases and V 6 bases, and 8 bases lay outside the gene matches. The CDR3 spans 14 residues. CDR1 is LNHDA, CDR2 SQIVND, per germline (reference sequence). The CDR3 DNA reads as TGTGCCAGTAGACAACTAGCGGGATACCCTGAGCAGTTCTTC. This sequence encodes CASRQLAGYPEQFF.

CDR3 region: CASSTGAHTEAFF. Here the CDR3 DNA reads TGCGCCAGTTCGACAGGGGCTCACACTGAAGCTTTCTTT. This chain connects TRBV5-1 to TRBJ1-1, with 8 bases matching TRBD1. V shed 8 bases and J 3 bases; nucleotides not matched to a gene: 6. The germline gives CDR1 SGHRS, CDR2 YFSETQ. This CDR3 region has 13 residues. The variable domain in full, completed from reference TRBV5-1 and TRBJ1-1, reads KAGVTQTPRYLIKTRGQQVTLSCSPISGHRSVSWYQQTPGQGLQFLFEYFSETQRNKGNFPGRFSGRQFSNSRSEMNVSTLELGDSALYLCASSTGAHTEAFFGQGTRLTVV.

The chain uses TRBV19 and TRBJ2-1; the match to TRBD2 covers 7 bases. CDR1 and CDR2 (germline): LNHDA, SQIVND (reference sequence). The CDR3 spans 14 residues. With V trimmed by 1 base and J by 6 bases, 3 bases remained unmatched. The CDR3 DNA sequence: TGTGCCAGTAGTATAGGGGGCGGGAGCAATGAGCAGTTCTTC. As protein: CASSIGGGSNEQFF.

V usage is TRBV24-1 and J usage is TRBJ2-2; 8 nucleotides agree with TRBD2. Germline V lookup: CDR1 KGHDR, CDR2 SFDVKD. Trimming at V came to 4 bases and at J to 2 bases, leaving 8 bases not matched to a gene. The CDR3 runs 17 residues. The DNA of the CDR3 is TGTGCCACCAGTGACGGGGCTAGCGGGCGTAACACCGGGGAGCTGTTTTTT. Protein sequence: CATSDGASGRNTGELFF.